Each of the 5 T cell receptor beta chains below was sequenced from the same sample in a study of blood T cell repertoires in COVID-19 (dated by TCRdb to the early 2020s). Receptor libraries were prepared by the immunoSEQ multiplex PCR assay. TCRdb holds this immuneACCESS table with in-frame rearrangements only. Some clones are missing; in checked studies, unresolved V genes explain under half, and the rest has no known cause. The sample profile shows over 45,000 clones; approximately 78% of them were found once. Together, the top ten hold around 8.7% of the sample. The sample consisted of peripheral blood. These receptors were collected from a woman of 80 years or more with acute or convalescent COVID-19.

The V and J genes are TRBV6-5 and TRBJ1-3, with unresolved D. This CDR3 region has 14 residues. V dropped 6 bases and J dropped 1 base, with 10 bases sitting between them. Germline assignment: CDR1 MNHEY and CDR2 SVGAGI. The CDR3 nucleotides read TGTGCCAGCAGGCCAACGGTGTCTGGAAACACCATATATTTT. As protein: CASRPTVSGNTIYF.

This sequence joins TRBV5-1 and TRBJ1-4; 8 bases align to TRBD1. J gave up 8 bases and V 3 bases, and 12 bases lay outside the gene matches. Germline V gene sequence: CDR1 SGHRS, CDR2 YFSETQ. This CDR3 spans 16 amino acids. CDR3 sequence: CASSSNPDRDREKLFF. The CDR3 DNA is TGCGCCAGCAGCTCCAACCCGGACAGGGACAGGGAAAAACTGTTTTTT. The full variable domain, in which reference TRBV5-1 and TRBJ1-4 provide the parts outside the CDR3, is KAGVTQTPRYLIKTRGQQVTLSCSPISGHRSVSWYQQTPGQGLQFLFEYFSETQRNKGNFPGRFSGRQFSNSRSEMNVSTLELGDSALYLCASSSNPDRDREKLFFGSGTQLSVL.

This chain links TRBV24-1 with TRBJ2-2; 10 bases match TRBD2. The junction had 7 bases not matched to a gene; V was cut back by 4 bases and J by 6 bases. The CDR3 has 16 amino acids. Germline CDR1 and CDR2: KGHDR and SFDVKD. CDR3 nucleotides: TGTGCCACCAGTGACCCGAAGCGGGGGGGCCCCGGGGAGCTGTTTTTT. Its protein product is CATSDPKRGGPGELFF.

The rearrangement uses TRBV28 and TRBJ2-5; tentatively, D is TRBD2 (5 bases). The CDR3 length is 15 residues. From germline, CDR1 is MDHEN and CDR2 SYDVKM. Trimming pared 2 bases from V and 1 base from J, leaving 11 bases between. The CDR3 sequence is CASSLGGPRQETQYF. The DNA of the CDR3 is TGTGCCAGCAGTTTAGGAGGACCCCGCCAAGAGACCCAGTACTTC.

The chain couples TRBV28 to TRBJ2-1; TRBD2 might be the D (7 bases). Germline loops: CDR1 MDHEN, CDR2 SYDVKM. V was cut by 3 bases and J by 13 bases, with 13 bases left in between. The length of the CDR3 is 12 residues. The CDR3 sequence: CASSLGGQRQFF. CDR3 nucleotide sequence: TGTGCCAGCAGTTTGGGGGGGCAAAGACAGTTCTTC. Supplemented by reference TRBV28 and TRBJ2-1, the full variable domain reads DVKVTQSSRYLVKRTGEKVFLECVQDMDHENMFWYRQDPGLGLRLIYFSYDVKMKEKGDIPEGYSVSREKKERFSLILESASTNQTSMYLCASSLGGQRQFFGPGTRLTVL.